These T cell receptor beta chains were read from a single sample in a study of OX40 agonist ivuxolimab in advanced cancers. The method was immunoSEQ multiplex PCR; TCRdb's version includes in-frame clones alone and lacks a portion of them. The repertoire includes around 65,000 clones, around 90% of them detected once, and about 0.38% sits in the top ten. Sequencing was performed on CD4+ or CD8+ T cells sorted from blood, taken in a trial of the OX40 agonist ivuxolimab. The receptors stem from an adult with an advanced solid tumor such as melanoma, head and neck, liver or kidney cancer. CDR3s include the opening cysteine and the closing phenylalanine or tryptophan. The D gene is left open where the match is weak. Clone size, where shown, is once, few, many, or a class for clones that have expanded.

TGTGCCAGCAGCTCCGGGACTAGCCAAGAGACCCAGTACTTC	CASSSGTSQETQYF	TRBJ2-5	TRBV5-4	.	TRBD2
TGTGCTAGTGGTCCCCGGATTTGGGCCCTGTACTTC	CASGPRIWALYF	TRBJ2-7	TRBV12-5	.	.
TGTGCCAGTACCCCCAGGCGGGGGAATCAGCCCCAGCATTTT	CASTPRRGNQPQHF	TRBJ1-5	TRBV19	.	.
TGTGCCAGTAGTATTGGCGGGACTGACGGGCCCCAGCATTTT	CASSIGGTDGPQHF	TRBJ1-5	TRBV19	once	.
TGTGCCTTCCGACAGAGCCTTGCTAGCACAGATACGCAGTATTTT	CAFRQSLASTDTQYF	TRBJ2-3	TRBV10-3	.	.
TGTGCCAGCAGCTTAGCGACACACAGGGGCAGTCAGCCCCAGCATTTT	CASSLATHRGSQPQHF	TRBJ1-5	TRBV7-2	few	TRBD1
TGTGCCAGCTCACCACGCGGACAGGGGGCGGGCACAGATACGCAGTATTTT	CASSPRGQGAGTDTQYF	TRBJ2-3	TRBV18	few	TRBD1
TGTGCCAGCAGTGTAGAGGACTTTTCGAACACCGGGGAGCTGTTTTTT	CASSVEDFSNTGELFF	TRBJ2-2	TRBV6-6	.	.
TGCGCCAGCAGCTTCACAGGGGGCGAGGGTGAAAAACTGTTTTTT	CASSFTGGEGEKLFF	TRBJ1-4	TRBV5-1	.	TRBD1
TGCGCCAGCAGCCACCCCCTGGACCAGGGGGCCCACAATGAGCAGTTCTTC	CASSHPLDQGAHNEQFF	TRBJ2-1	TRBV4-3	.	TRBD1
TGTGCCAGCAGCGACTCCCCAAGGAATGAGCAGTTCTTC	CASSDSPRNEQFF	TRBJ2-1	TRBV7-3	.	.
TGTGCCAGCAGTCCAATCACAGGACTGGAGGGAGCTAACTATGGCTACACCTTC	CASSPITGLEGANYGYTF	TRBJ1-2	TRBV27	medium-sized	.
TGTGCCATCAGTGAGTCGACTCCACGGATGAACACTGAAGCTTTCTTT	CAISESTPRMNTEAFF	TRBJ1-1	TRBV10-3	.	.
TGCGCCAGCAGGTTGGCAAACACTGAAGCTTTCTTT	CASRLANTEAFF	TRBJ1-1	TRBV5-1	.	.
TGTGCCAGCAGCTTACCGCAAGGGGCGTACACCTACGAGCAGTACTTC	CASSLPQGAYTYEQYF	TRBJ2-7	TRBV7-2	.	.
TGTGCCAGCAGCCAAGGGACTAGCGGGAGTCAAGAGACCCAGTACTTC	CASSQGTSGSQETQYF	TRBJ2-5	TRBV4-2	.	TRBD2
TGTGCCAGTAGTCCCCTCAACAGGGGGTTGAACACTGAAGCTTTCTTT	CASSPLNRGLNTEAFF	TRBJ1-1	TRBV19	.	TRBD1
TGTGCCAGCAGCCCACTGGCCGGGCACGAGTACTTC	CASSPLAGHEYF	TRBJ2-7	TRBV5-5	.	.
TGTGCCAGCAGCTCAAGGTGGTCCATTCGAGATACGCAGTATTTT	CASSSRWSIRDTQYF	TRBJ2-3	TRBV7-2	.	.
TGTGCCAGCAGCTTCCCGACTAGCGGGTACCAAGAGACCCAGTACTTC	CASSFPTSGYQETQYF	TRBJ2-5	TRBV5-4	.	TRBD2
TGTGCCAGCAGTATCCGGCAGGGGACGAACACCGGGGAGCTGTTTTTT	CASSIRQGTNTGELFF	TRBJ2-2	TRBV5-6	.	.
TGTGCCAGCTCACCAGGGGCGAACACTGAAGCTTTCTTT	CASSPGANTEAFF	TRBJ1-1	TRBV18	.	.
TGTGCCAGCAGCGTAGGTGGGACAGGGGGACGTTGCAATCAGCCCCAGCATTTT	CASSVGGTGGRCNQPQHF	TRBJ1-5	TRBV9	.	TRBD1
TGTGCCAGCAGTCCGGACAGTGGGGCCCCCTATGGCTACACCTTC	CASSPDSGAPYGYTF	TRBJ1-2	TRBV6-6	.	.
TGTGCCAGCAGCTTGGAAAGGGGTAGTAACATTCAGTACTTC	CASSLERGSNIQYF	TRBJ2-4	TRBV5-8	.	.
TGCGCCAGCAGCCCCCAGGTCAACACCGGGGAGCTGTTTTTT	CASSPQVNTGELFF	TRBJ2-2	TRBV4-3	.	.
TGTGCCAGCACCCCGCCCGGGGTGGGGGCTGAAGCTTTCTTT	CASTPPGVGAEAFF	TRBJ1-1	TRBV5-6	.	.
TGTGCCAGCAGCCTCACCCAGACAGGGGGCCGGGAAAAACTGTTTTTT	CASSLTQTGGREKLFF	TRBJ1-4	TRBV4-2	.	TRBD1
TGTGCCAGCAGCTTACCGGGGTCCTACGAGCAGTACTTC	CASSLPGSYEQYF	TRBJ2-7	TRBV7-9	few	.
TGTGCCAGCAGTGAGGTGTGGACCGGGACAGGGGCCTACAATGAGCAGTTCTTC	CASSEVWTGTGAYNEQFF	TRBJ2-1	TRBV6-1	.	TRBD1
TGCGCCAGCAGCCGTGGTCTTTATCAGCCCCAGCATTTT	CASSRGLYQPQHF	TRBJ1-5	TRBV4-3	.	.
TGTGCCAGCAGCCTAACCGGACTAGCGGGGGACAATGAGCAGTTCTTC	CASSLTGLAGDNEQFF	TRBJ2-1	TRBV7-6	.	TRBD2
TGCACCAGCAGCCAAGAGGGGGCTAGCCCCAACCCTTACGAGCAGTACTTC	CTSSQEGASPNPYEQYF	TRBJ2-7	TRBV1	.	.
TGTGCCACCAAAGACAGCCATAGCAATCAGCCCCAGCATTTT	CATKDSHSNQPQHF	TRBJ1-5	TRBV10-3	.	.
TGTGCCAGCAGCTCCTCGGGGACAGGGGCCTACGAGCAGTACTTC	CASSSSGTGAYEQYF	TRBJ2-7	TRBV5-6	.	TRBD1
TGCGCCAGCAGCTTGGGTCAAGACTATGGCTACACCTTC	CASSLGQDYGYTF	TRBJ1-2	TRBV5-1	.	.
TGTGCCAGCAGTTTAGTGGGGGGCCCTTCTGGAAACACCATATATTTT	CASSLVGGPSGNTIYF	TRBJ1-3	TRBV27	once	.
TGTGCCAGCAGCGCTGGTGGGAGCAATCAGCCCCAGCATTTT	CASSAGGSNQPQHF	TRBJ1-5	TRBV9	.	.
TGTGCCAGCAGAGGTGGGGAAAAACTGTTTTTT	CASRGGEKLFF	TRBJ1-4	TRBV28	.	.
TGTGCCAGCACCTCCCGCGGTAGGGACACTGAAGCTTTCTTT	CASTSRGRDTEAFF	TRBJ1-1	TRBV6-5	.	.
TGTGCCAGTACCCCCTTGGGCGGATACAATGAGCAGTTCTTC	CASTPLGGYNEQFF	TRBJ2-1	TRBV19	.	.
TGTGCCAGCAGCTTGGGGGGGCCCCGGAGGAATTCACCCCTCCACTTT	CASSLGGPRRNSPLHF	TRBJ1-6	TRBV5-6	.	.
TGTGCCAGCAGGACGGGACAGGGTGGCCAGCCCCAGCATTTT	CASRTGQGGQPQHF	TRBJ1-5	TRBV2	.	TRBD1
TGTGCCAGCAGCTTGTTTAGTGACAGTTACCCTTATGGCTACACCTTC	CASSLFSDSYPYGYTF	TRBJ1-2	TRBV5-5	once	.
TGTGCCAGCTCACTTCGGGAGACTGATGGCTACACCTTC	CASSLRETDGYTF	TRBJ1-2	TRBV18	.	.
TGTGCCAGTAGTGGGGCAAGGTGGAGCGCTAACTATGGCTACACCTTC	CASSGARWSANYGYTF	TRBJ1-2	TRBV19	.	.
TGCGCCAGCAGCTTGGGGGACAGGGGTAACTACAATGAGCAGTTCTTC	CASSLGDRGNYNEQFF	TRBJ2-1	TRBV5-1	.	TRBD1
TGTGCCAGCGGGGAGGGACTCGTCGCCGGGGAGCTGTTTTTT	CASGEGLVAGELFF	TRBJ2-2	TRBV6-5	.	TRBD2
TGTGCCACCAGCAGAGATAGAGGGCGCGGGGGGGCCAGGTCAGATACGCAGTATTTT	CATSRDRGRGGARSDTQYF	TRBJ2-3	TRBV15	.	TRBD2
TGTGCCAGCAGTACCTCGGCAGGGGGAAAAGGCGAGCAGTACTTC	CASSTSAGGKGEQYF	TRBJ2-7	TRBV27	.	TRBD1
TGTGCCACCAGCAGCTCTACCCGGAGGGGGACTGAAGCTTTCTTT	CATSSSTRRGTEAFF	TRBJ1-1	TRBV15	.	.
TGTGCCAGCAGCTACCGAGATGAGCAGTTCTTC	CASSYRDEQFF	TRBJ2-1	TRBV7-9	few	.
TGCGCCAGCAGCCAAGACGCTGCCCTCCACTTT	CASSQDAALHF	TRBJ1-6	TRBV4-1	.	.
TGTGCCAGCAGTCCCACGGGACAGGGATTCACCGGGGAGCTGTTTTTT	CASSPTGQGFTGELFF	TRBJ2-2	TRBV28	once	TRBD1